This passage covers 17 T cell receptor beta chains from one sample sequenced in a study of CD8+CD57+ T cells in acquired aplastic anemia. Previously, flow cytometry had revealed CD8+CD57+ cell expansion in the patients chosen for sequencing. According to the study, genomic DNA was the template for TCR beta VDJ and CDR3 profiling. MiXCR was run by TCRdb on the reads, yielding one entry per CDR3 protein. The repertoire consists of 200,000 to 250,000 distinct CDR3 sequences, with over 55% occurring once and the leading ten covering around 58%. The sample was sorted CD4+, CD8+, or CD8+CD57+ T cells (not recorded which) from PBMCs. Receptors originate from a human donor with aplastic anemia.

The V gene is TRBV10-3, the J gene TRBJ2-7; D gene ambiguous. Germline CDR1 and CDR2: ENHRY and SYGVKD. Trimming removed 3 bases from V and 6 bases from J, with 6 bases in between. This CDR3 spans 11 amino acids. The CDR3 reads CAISDRAEQYF. In DNA, the CDR3 is TGTGCCATCAGTGATAGGGCCGAGCAGTACTTC.

The J gene is TRBJ2-2, the V gene TRBV29-1, with unresolved D. CDR1 is SQVTM, CDR2 ANQGSEA, per germline. CDR3 length: 13 amino acids. V was clipped by 3 bases and J by 1 base, with 6 bases between them. Here the CDR3 DNA reads TGCAGCGTTGACGAGCAGAACACCGGGGAGCTGTTTTTT. Its protein is CSVDEQNTGELFF.

The chain employs TRBV25-1 and TRBJ1-3; a weak D match, TRBD1 (5 bases). The CDR3 sequence is 15 residues long. CDR1 and CDR2 (germline): MGHDK, SYGVNS. V was pared by 2 bases and J by 2 bases, with 10 bases between. In DNA, the CDR3 is TGTGCCAGCAGTGAACAGGGTTTTACTGGAAACACCATATATTTT. Protein: CASSEQGFTGNTIYF.

The chain links TRBV5-1 to TRBJ1-1, with D perhaps TRBD1 (5 bases). Germline lookup yields CDR1 SGHRS and CDR2 YFSETQ. Trimming shortened V by 0 bases and J by 4 bases, and 7 bases separated the two germline ends. The CDR3 runs to 13 residues. Here the CDR3 DNA reads TGCGCCAGCAGCTTGGCCGGGACCACTGAAGCTTTCTTT. Residues: CASSLAGTTEAFF.

V is TRBV19 and J is TRBJ1-2; TRBD1 matches 7 bases. The CDR3 length is 13 residues. CDR1 and CDR2 (germline): LNHDA, SQIVND (reference sequence). J gave up 5 bases and V 7 bases, and 7 bases lay outside the gene matches. The CDR3 bases are TGTGCCAGTAACACAGGGGAGTGGTATGGCTACACCTTC. As protein: CASNTGEWYGYTF.

The rearrangement uses TRBV9 and TRBJ2-1, with 13 bases aligning to TRBD2. With 4 bases clipped from V and 8 bases from J, the junction kept 9 bases outside the gene matches. The CDR3 consists of 16 residues. Germline-derived CDR1 and CDR2 are SGDLS and YYNGEE. The CDR3 protein is CASSSRTSGSIYEQFF. CDR3 nucleotides: TGTGCCAGCAGCTCTCGGACTAGCGGGAGTATCTATGAGCAGTTCTTC. Combining the CDR3 with reference TRBV9 and TRBJ2-1 gives the whole variable domain DSGVTQTPKHLITATGQRVTLRCSPRSGDLSVYWYQQSLDQGLQFLIQYYNGEERAKGNILERFSAQQFPDLHSELNLSSLELGDSALYFCASSSRTSGSIYEQFFGPGTRLTVL.

This clonotype has at least ten counts. The chain recombines TRBV4-1 with TRBJ2-3; TRBD1 aligns across 9 bases. Germline V CDR1 and CDR2: MGHRA, YSYEKL. Losses at the gene ends were 4 bases for V and 3 bases for J; bases not matched to a gene: 11. This CDR3 has 17 amino acids. The CDR3 loop is CASSPIWGQGLTDTQYF. DNA of the CDR3: TGCGCCAGCAGCCCTATTTGGGGACAGGGTTTAACAGATACGCAGTATTTT.

There are many counts of this clonotype. This rearrangement joins TRBV6-2 or TRBV6-3 to TRBJ2-7; tentative D call: TRBD2 (5 bases). Germline CDR1 reads MNHEY; CDR2 reads SVGEGT. The V gene lost 6 bases and the J gene lost 0 bases, with 12 bases spanning the gap. The CDR3 is made up of 14 amino acids. The CDR3 coding sequence is TGTGCCAGCAGGGGGATTCGGGGCTCCTACGAGCAGTACTTC. Its protein is CASRGIRGSYEQYF.

This clonotype was detected a few times. The chain is built from TRBV2 and TRBJ1-2; D perhaps matches TRBD1 (5 bases). Trimming took off 4 bases at V and 8 bases at J, with 8 bases between the two ends. Germline V lookup: CDR1 SNHLY, CDR2 FYNNEI. The CDR3 totals 11 residues. The CDR3 protein is CASSGGSGYTF. In DNA form, the CDR3 reads TGTGCCAGCAGTGGGGGGAGCGGCTACACCTTC.

V is TRBV29-1 and J is TRBJ2-7; D perhaps matches TRBD1 (6 bases). This CDR3 has 13 residues. Germline V CDR1 and CDR2: SQVTM, ANQGSEA. V was pared by 6 bases and J by 6 bases, with 18 bases between. DNA for the CDR3: TGCAGCGTCTTGAAATCGGCAGGGGTCGAGCAGTACTTC. It specifies CSVLKSAGVEQYF.

This clonotype was found once. The DNA for the CDR3 is TGCAGTGCTAGTGGCACTAGCGCTTACGAGCAGTACTTC. Amino acid sequence: CSASGTSAYEQYF. The chain joins TRBV20-1 to TRBJ2-7; 7 nucleotides line up with TRBD2. The J segment lost 4 bases and the V segment lost 3 bases, leaving 6 bases of the junction unmatched. The CDR3 sequence is 13 residues long. Germline V CDR1 and CDR2: DFQATT, SNEGSKA (reference sequence).

This clonotype was seen more than once but under ten times. The genes are TRBV29-1 and TRBJ1-2, with D uncertain. The CDR3 sequence is 12 residues long. Germline loops: CDR1 SQVTM, CDR2 ANQGSEA. Trimming took off 4 bases at V and 8 bases at J, with 14 bases between the two ends. CDR3 nucleotides: TGCAGCGTTGGTGGAAAGGTAGAGGGCTACACCTTC. This gives the protein CSVGGKVEGYTF.

A word on this clonotype: The CDR3 does not end in the conserved phenylalanine or tryptophan, so this is likely a read error. The chain joins TRBV7-3 to TRBJ2-1; D assignment may be TRBD1 or TRBD2 (5 bases each). The ends were cut back, 3 bases at V and 4 bases at J, with 10 bases in the middle. The CDR3 has 14 residues. Per the germline V gene, CDR1 is SGHTA and CDR2 is FQGTGA. The CDR3, as DNA: TGTGCCAGCAGCTTGATGGGGGAGTACAATGAGCAGTTCTTA. Its protein product is CASSLMGEYNEQFL.

This clonotype was detected a few times. The chain employs TRBV5-6 and TRBJ2-2, with D hard to call. The V and J ends lost 3 bases and 6 bases respectively, with 0 bases between them. CDR3 size: 10 residues. Germline lookup yields CDR1 SGHDT and CDR2 YYEEEE. CDR3 amino acids: CASSSGELFF. Written as DNA, the CDR3 is TGTGCCAGCAGCTCCGGGGAGCTGTTTTTT.

This chain connects TRBV19 to TRBJ1-1; no clear D gene. V was cut by 1 base and J by 4 bases, with 16 bases left in between. This CDR3 contains 16 residues. Per the germline V gene, CDR1 is LNHDA and CDR2 is SQIVND (reference sequence). CDR3 protein: CASSIGIVTAATEAFF. The DNA of the CDR3 is TGTGCCAGTAGTATAGGAATAGTGACGGCAGCCACTGAAGCTTTCTTT.

This chain connects TRBV19 to TRBJ1-1; D is possibly TRBD1 (5 bases). Trimming removed 6 bases at V and 4 bases at J, with 18 bases between. CDR1 is LNHDA and CDR2 is SQIVND in the germline V gene (reference sequence). The CDR3 is 15 residues long. The CDR3 DNA reads TGTGCCAGTAGATTGGTGCGGGGACGAGGCACTGAAGCTTTCTTT. Its protein product is CASRLVRGRGTEAFF.

This clonotype was observed at least ten times. The chain recombines TRBV20-1 with TRBJ1-2; TRBD1 agrees at 10 bases. This CDR3 comprises 14 residues. Germline lookup yields CDR1 DFQATT and CDR2 SNEGSKA (reference sequence). With 3 bases clipped from V and 3 bases from J, the junction kept 4 bases outside the gene matches. The chain's CDR3 is CSARGDRGDYGYTF. CDR3 in DNA: TGCAGTGCTAGGGGGGACAGGGGTGACTATGGCTACACCTTC.